This is a list of T cell receptor beta chains from one sample in a study of blood T cell repertoires in COVID-19. Generated by immunoSEQ multiplex PCR, the TCRdb table keeps only in-frame clones and is missing some. The table records about 200,000 clones, nearly 90% of them present only once. The sequencing input was peripheral blood. The receptors stem from a man in his fifties with COVID-19, enrolled during active disease. Both conserved end residues are part of each CDR3. Fields, in order: J gene, V gene, CDR3 protein.

TRBJ2-5,TRBV18,CASSPLPLTAGLLETQYF
TRBJ1-6,TRBV9,CASSNGQGQNSPLHF
TRBJ2-1,TRBV7-9,CASSYLAGSYNEQFF
TRBJ2-3,TRBV18,CASSPPSRGTDTQYF
TRBJ1-1,TRBV7-9,CASSPREGTHTEAFF
TRBJ2-7,TRBV2,CASTLDRGSEQYF
TRBJ2-7,TRBV19,CASSETSGTYEQYF
TRBJ1-1,TRBV9,CASSVGLQGAPNTEAFF
TRBJ1-1,TRBV30,CAWSSQGNTEAFF
TRBJ2-2,TRBV7-3,CASSLNPNTGELFF
TRBJ2-2,TRBV18,CASSPPGQGSGTGELFF
TRBJ1-2,TRBV29-1,CSVEDRGTAYGYTF
TRBJ2-5,TRBV9,CASSPWDRGLQETQYF